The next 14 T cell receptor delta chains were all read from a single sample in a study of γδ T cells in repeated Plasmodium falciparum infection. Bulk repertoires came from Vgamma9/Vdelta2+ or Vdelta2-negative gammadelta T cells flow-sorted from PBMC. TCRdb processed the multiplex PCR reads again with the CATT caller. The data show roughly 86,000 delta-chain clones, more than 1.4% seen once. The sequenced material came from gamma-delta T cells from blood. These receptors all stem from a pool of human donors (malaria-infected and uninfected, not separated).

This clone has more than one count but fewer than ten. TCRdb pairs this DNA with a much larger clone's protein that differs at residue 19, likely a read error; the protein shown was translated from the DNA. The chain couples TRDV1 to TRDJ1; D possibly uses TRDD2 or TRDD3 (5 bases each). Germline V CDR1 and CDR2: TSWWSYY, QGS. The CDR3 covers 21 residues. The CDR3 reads CALGELEEVPMPYWYTDKPIF. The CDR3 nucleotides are TGTGCTCTTGGGGAACTAGAGGAAGTGCCCATGCCCTACTGGTACACCGATAAACCCATCTTT.

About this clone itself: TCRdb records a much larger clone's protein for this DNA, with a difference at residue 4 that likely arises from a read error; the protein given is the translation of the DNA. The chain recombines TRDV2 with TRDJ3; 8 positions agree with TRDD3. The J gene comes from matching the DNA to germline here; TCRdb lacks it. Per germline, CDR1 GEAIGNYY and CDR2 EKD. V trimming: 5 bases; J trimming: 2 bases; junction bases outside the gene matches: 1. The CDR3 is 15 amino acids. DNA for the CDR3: TGTGCCTGTGGCTGGGGGACCTGGGACACCCGACAGATGTTTTTC. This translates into CACGWGTWDTRQMFF.

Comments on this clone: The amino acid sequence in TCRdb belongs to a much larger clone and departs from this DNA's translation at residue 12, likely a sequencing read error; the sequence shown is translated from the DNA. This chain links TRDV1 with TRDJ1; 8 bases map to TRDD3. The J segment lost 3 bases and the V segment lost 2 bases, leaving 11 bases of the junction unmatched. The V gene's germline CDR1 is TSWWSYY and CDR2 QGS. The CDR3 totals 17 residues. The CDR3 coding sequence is TGTGCTCTTGGGGAAATCTGGGGGAGCCCCCTCGCCGATAAACTCATCTTT. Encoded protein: CALGEIWGSPLADKLIF.

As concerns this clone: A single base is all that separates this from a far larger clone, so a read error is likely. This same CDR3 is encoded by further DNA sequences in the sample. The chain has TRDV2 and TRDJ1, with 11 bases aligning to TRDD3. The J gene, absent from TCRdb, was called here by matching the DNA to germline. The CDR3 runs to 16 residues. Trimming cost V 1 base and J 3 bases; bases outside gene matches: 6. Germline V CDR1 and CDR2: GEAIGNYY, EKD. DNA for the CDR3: TGTGCCTGTGACACAATCTATGGGGGATACGCCGATAAACTCATCTTT. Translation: CACDTIYGGYADKLIF.

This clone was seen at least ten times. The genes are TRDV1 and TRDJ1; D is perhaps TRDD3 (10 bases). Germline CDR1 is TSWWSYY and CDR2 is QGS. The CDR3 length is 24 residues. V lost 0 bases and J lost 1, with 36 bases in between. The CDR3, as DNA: TGTGCTCTTGGGGAACTATCCCACCCCTTCCTACTCGAACTGGGGGATTCAAGCACCGATAAACTCATCTTT. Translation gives CALGELSHPFLLELGDSSTDKLIF.

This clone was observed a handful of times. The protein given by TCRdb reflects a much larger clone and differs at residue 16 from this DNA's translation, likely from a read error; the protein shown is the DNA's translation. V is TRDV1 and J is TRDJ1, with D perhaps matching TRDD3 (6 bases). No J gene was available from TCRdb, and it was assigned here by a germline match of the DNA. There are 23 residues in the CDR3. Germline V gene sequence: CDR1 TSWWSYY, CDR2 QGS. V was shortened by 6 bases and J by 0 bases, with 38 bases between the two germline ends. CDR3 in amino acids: CALGDSTSEGWGSLMRYTDKLIF. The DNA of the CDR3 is TGTGCTCTTGGTGACTCAACTTCCGAGGGGTGGGGATCTCTTATGAGGTACACCGATAAACTCATCTTT.

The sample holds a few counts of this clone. This chain's CDR3 is CALGEPNERFTGGYVTAQLFF. Written as DNA, the CDR3 is TGTGCTCTTGGGGAACCAAACGAACGATTTACTGGGGGATACGTGACAGCACAACTCTTCTTT. The J gene is TRDJ2, the V gene TRDV1; TRDD3 matches at 13 bases. J lost 3 bases, V lost 1 base, and 14 bases had no gene match. The germline gives CDR1 TSWWSYY, CDR2 QGS. The CDR3 is made up of 21 amino acids.

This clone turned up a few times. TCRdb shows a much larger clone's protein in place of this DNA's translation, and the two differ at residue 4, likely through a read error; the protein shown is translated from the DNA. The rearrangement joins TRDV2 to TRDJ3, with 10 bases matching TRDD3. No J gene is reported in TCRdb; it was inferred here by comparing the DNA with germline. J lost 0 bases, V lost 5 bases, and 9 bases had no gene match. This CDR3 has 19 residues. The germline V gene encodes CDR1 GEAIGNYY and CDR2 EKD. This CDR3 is CACGSVLGDASWDTRQMFF. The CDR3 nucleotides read TGTGCCTGTGGCTCCGTACTGGGGGATGCCTCCTGGGACACCCGACAGATGTTTTTC.

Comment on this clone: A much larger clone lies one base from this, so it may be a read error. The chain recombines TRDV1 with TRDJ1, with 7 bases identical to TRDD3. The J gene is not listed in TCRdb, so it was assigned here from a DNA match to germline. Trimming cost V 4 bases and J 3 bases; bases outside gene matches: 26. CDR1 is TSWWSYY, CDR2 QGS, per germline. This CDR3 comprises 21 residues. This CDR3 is CALGVPPFPAGGFFRADKLIF. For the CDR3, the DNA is TGTGCTCTTGGGGTCCCTCCATTCCCCGCTGGGGGGTTTTTTCGGGCCGATAAACTCATCTTT.

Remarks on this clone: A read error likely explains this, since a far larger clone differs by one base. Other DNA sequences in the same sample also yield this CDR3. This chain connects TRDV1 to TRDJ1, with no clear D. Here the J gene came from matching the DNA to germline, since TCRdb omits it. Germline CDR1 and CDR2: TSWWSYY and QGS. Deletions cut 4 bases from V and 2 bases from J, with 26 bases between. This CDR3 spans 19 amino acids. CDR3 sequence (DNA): TGTGCTCTTGGGGGACCACAAGGGGTGCCCCGCCTTGGAACCGATAAACTCATCTTT. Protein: CALGGPQGVPRLGTDKLIF.

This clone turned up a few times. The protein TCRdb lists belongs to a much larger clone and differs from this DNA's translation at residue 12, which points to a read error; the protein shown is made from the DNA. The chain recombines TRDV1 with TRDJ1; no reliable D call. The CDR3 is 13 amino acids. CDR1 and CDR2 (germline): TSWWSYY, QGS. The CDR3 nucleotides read TGTGCTCTTGGGGTCGGAAAGGGAGGTAAACTCACCTTT. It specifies CALGVGKGGKLTF.

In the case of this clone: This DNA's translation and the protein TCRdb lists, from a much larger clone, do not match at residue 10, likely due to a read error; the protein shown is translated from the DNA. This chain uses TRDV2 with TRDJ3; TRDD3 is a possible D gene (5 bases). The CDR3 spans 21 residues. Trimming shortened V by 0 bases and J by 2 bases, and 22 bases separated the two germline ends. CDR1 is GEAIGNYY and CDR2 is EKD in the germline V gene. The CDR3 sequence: CACDTGGLLRDRAWDTRQMFF. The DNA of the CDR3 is TGTGCCTGTGACACCGGCGGGCTACTGAGGGATCGCGCCTGGGACACCCGACAGATGTTTTTC.

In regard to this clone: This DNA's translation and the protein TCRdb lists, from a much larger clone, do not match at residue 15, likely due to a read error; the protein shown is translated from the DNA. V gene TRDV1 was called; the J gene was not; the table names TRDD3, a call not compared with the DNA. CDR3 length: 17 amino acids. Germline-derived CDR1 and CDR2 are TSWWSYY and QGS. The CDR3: CALGELKRAPGHDKPIF. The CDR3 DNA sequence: TGTGCTCTTGGGGAACTTAAGAGGGCACCGGGGCACGATAAACCCATCTTT.

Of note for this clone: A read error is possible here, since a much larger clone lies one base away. CDR3 protein: CALGEELGDELIF. The CDR3, as DNA: TGTGCTCTTGGGGAAGAACTGGGGGATGAACTCATCTTT. The chain carries TRDV1 and TRDJ1; 10 nucleotides agree with TRDD3. The J gene was missing in TCRdb and was found by matching the end of the DNA to germline. J gave up 9 bases and V 2 bases, and 3 bases lay outside the gene matches. The CDR3 contains 13 residues. From germline, CDR1 is TSWWSYY and CDR2 QGS.